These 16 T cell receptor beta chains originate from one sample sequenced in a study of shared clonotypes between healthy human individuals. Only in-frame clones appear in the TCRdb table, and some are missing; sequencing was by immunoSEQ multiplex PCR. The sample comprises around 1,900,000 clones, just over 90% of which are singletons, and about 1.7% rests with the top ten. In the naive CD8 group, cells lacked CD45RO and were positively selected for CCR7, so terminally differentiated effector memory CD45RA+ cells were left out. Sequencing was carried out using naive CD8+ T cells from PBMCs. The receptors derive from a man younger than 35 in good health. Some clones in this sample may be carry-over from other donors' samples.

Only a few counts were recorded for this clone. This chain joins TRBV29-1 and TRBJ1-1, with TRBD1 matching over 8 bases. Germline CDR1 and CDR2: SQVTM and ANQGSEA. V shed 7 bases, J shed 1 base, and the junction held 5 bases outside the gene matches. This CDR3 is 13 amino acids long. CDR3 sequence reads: CSGVTGANTEAFF. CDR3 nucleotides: TGCAGCGGTGTGACAGGGGCGAACACTGAAGCTTTCTTT.

CDR3 DNA sequence: TGTGCCAGCAGCGAGGAACTAGCGGGCACGCAGGGGGAGCAGTTCTTC. Translation: CASSEELAGTQGEQFF. The gene calls are TRBV5-6 and TRBJ2-1; TRBD2 matches 9 bases. V gave up 4 bases and J gave up 10 bases; unmatched junction bases: 15. CDR1 and CDR2 from the germline V gene are SGHDT and YYEEEE. The CDR3 sequence is 16 residues long. The entire variable domain, with the rest obtained from reference TRBV5-6 and TRBJ2-1, is as follows: DAGVTQSPTHLIKTRGQQVTLRCSPKSGHDTVSWYQQALGQGPQFIFQYYEEEERQRGNFPDRFSGHQFPNYSSELNVNALLLGDSALYLCASSEELAGTQGEQFFGPGTRLTVL.

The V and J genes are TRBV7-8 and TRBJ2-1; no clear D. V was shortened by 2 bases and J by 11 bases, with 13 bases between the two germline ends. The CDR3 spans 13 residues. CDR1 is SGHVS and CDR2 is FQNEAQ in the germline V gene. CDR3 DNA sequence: TGTGCCAGCAGCTTATTTCTGGATCCCCAGCAGTTCTTC. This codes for CASSLFLDPQQFF. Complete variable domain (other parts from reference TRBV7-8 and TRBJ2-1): GAGVSQSPRYKVAKRGQDVALRCDPISGHVSLFWYQQALGQGPEFLTYFQNEAQLDKSGLPSDRFFAERPEGSVSTLKIQRTQQEDSAVYLCASSLFLDPQQFFGPGTRLTVL.

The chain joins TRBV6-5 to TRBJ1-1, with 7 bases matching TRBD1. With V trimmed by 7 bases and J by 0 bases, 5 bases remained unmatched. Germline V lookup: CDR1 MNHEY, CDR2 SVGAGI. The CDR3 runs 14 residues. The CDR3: CASKRGQLNTEAFF. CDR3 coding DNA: TGTGCCAGCAAAAGGGGACAGCTGAACACTGAAGCTTTCTTT.

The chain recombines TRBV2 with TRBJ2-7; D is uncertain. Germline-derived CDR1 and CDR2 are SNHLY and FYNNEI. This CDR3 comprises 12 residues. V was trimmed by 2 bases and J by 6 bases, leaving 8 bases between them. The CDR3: CASSEIRSEQYF. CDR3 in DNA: TGTGCCAGCAGTGAAATTCGAAGCGAGCAGTACTTC.

The CDR3 sequence: CASSSTRFRTF. The CDR3 DNA follows: TGTGCCAGCAGCTCGACTCGATTTCGCACCTTC. V and J are TRBV11-1 and TRBJ1-2; D not resolved. Germline assignment: CDR1 SGHAT and CDR2 FQDESV (reference sequence). V shed 4 bases and J shed 13 bases, with 13 bases lying between them. The CDR3 runs to 11 residues. Filled out from reference TRBV11-1 and TRBJ1-2, the complete variable domain reads EAEVAQSPRYKITEKSQAVAFWCDPISGHATLYWYRQILGQGPELLVQFQDESVVDDSQLPKDRFSAERLKGVDSTLKIQPAELGDSAMYLCASSSTRFRTFGSGTRLTVV.

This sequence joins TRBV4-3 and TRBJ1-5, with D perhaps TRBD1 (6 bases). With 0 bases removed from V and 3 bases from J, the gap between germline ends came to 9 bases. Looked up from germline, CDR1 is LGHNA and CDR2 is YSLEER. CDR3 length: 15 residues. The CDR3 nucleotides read TGCGCCAGCAGCCAAGAACAGGGTACCAATCAGCCCCAGCATTTT. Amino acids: CASSQEQGTNQPQHF.

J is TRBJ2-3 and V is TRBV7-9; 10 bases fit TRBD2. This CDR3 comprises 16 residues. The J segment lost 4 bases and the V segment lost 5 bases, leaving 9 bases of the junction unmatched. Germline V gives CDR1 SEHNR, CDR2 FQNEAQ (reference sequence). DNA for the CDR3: TGTGCCAGCAGCCATCCTAGCGGGAGAGTTCCAGATACGCAGTATTTT. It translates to CASSHPSGRVPDTQYF.

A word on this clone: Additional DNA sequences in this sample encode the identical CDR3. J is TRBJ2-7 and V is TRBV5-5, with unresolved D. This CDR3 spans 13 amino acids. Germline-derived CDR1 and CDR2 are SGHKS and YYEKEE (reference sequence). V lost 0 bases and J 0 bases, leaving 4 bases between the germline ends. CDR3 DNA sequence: TGTGCCAGCAGCTTGGGGGTCTCCTACGAGCAGTACTTC. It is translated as CASSLGVSYEQYF. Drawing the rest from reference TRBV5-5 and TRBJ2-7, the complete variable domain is DAGVTQSPTHLIKTRGQQVTLRCSPISGHKSVSWYQQVLGQGPQFIFQYYEKEERGRGNFPDRFSARQFPNYSSELNVNALLLGDSALYLCASSLGVSYEQYFGPGTRLTVT.

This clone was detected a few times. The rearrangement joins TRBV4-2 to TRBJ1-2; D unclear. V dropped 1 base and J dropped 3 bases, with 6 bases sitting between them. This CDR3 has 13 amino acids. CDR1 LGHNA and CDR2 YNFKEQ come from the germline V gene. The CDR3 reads CASSQGQDYGYTF. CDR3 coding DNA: TGTGCCAGCAGCCAAGGGCAGGACTATGGCTACACCTTC.

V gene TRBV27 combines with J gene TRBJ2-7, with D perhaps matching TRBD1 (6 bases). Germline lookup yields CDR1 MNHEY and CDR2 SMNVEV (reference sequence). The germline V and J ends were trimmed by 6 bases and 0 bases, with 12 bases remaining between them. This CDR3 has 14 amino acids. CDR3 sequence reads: CASRRTAVSYEQYF. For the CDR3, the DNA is TGTGCCAGCAGGAGGACAGCCGTCTCCTACGAGCAGTACTTC.

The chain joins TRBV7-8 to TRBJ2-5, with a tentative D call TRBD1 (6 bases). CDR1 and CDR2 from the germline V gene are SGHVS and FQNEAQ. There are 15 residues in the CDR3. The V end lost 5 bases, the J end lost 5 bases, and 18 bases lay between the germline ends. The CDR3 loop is CASSQGTRARETQYF. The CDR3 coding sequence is TGTGCCAGCAGCCAGGGGACCCGGGCTCGGGAGACCCAGTACTTC.

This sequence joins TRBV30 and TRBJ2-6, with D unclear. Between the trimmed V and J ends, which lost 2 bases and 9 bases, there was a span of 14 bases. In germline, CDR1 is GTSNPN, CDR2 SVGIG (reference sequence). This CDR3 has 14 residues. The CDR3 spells CAWSFFISDNVLTF. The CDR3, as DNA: TGTGCCTGGAGTTTTTTTATTTCGGACAACGTCCTGACTTTC.

This CDR3 reads CASSQEEVTGGVREKLFF. CDR3 DNA sequence: TGTGCCAGCAGCCAAGAGGAGGTGACAGGGGGCGTCAGGGAAAAACTGTTTTTT. The chain links TRBV14 to TRBJ1-4; TRBD1 aligns across 10 bases. Losses at the gene ends were 0 bases for V and 8 bases for J; bases not matched to a gene: 12. Looked up from germline, CDR1 is SGHDN and CDR2 is FVKESK. The CDR3 extends over 18 amino acids.

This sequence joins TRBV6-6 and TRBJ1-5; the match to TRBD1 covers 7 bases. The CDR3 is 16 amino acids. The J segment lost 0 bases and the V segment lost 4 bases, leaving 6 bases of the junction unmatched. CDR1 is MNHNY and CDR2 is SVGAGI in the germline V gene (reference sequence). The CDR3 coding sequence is TGTGCCAGCAGTTCGGGAGGGACAGATAGCAATCAGCCCCAGCATTTT. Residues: CASSSGGTDSNQPQHF.

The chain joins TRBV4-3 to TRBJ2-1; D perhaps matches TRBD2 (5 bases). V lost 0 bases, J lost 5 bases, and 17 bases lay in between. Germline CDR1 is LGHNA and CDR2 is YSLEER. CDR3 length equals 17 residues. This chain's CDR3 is CASSQDPGLALDNEQFF. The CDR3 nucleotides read TGCGCCAGCAGCCAAGATCCCGGTCTAGCCCTAGACAATGAGCAGTTCTTC.